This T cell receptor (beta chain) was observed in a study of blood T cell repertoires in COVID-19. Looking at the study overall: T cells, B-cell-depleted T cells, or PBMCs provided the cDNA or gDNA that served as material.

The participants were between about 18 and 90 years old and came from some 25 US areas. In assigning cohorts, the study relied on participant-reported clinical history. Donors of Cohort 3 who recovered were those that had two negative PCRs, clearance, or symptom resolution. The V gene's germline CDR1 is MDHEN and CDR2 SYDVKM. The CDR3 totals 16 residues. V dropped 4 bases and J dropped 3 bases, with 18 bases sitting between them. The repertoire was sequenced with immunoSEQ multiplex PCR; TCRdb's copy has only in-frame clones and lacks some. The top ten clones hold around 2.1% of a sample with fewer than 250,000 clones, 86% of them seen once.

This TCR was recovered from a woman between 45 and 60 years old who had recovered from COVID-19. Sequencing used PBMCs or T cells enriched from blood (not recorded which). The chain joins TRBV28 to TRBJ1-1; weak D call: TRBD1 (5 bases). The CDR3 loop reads CASSSGGAVPHTEAFF. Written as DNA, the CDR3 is TGTGCCAGCAGTTCGGGAGGGGCAGTGCCACACACTGAAGCTTTCTTT.